These 32 T cell receptor beta chains originate from one sample sequenced in a study of T cell repertoires in cytomegalovirus infection. Each CDR3 protein gets one entry after TCRdb re-called the reads with MiXCR. Of a few hundred thousand distinct CDR3 sequences listed, roughly 15% are singletons. The sequencing input was PBMCs. The receptors shown here come from a human donor in good health (CMV status not recorded). Some clones in this sample may be carry-over from other donors' samples.

This clonotype was counted ten times or more. V is TRBV7-2 and J is TRBJ1-5; D call uncertain. The germline gives CDR1 SGHTA, CDR2 FQGNSA. Trimming took 5 bases from V and 0 from J, leaving 11 bases between them. CDR3 size: 15 residues. The CDR3 DNA reads as TGTGCCAGCAGCCGGGGTCCTTATAGCAATCAGCCCCAGCATTTT. It is translated as CASSRGPYSNQPQHF. Full variable domain (rest looked up from reference TRBV7-2 and TRBJ1-5): GAGVSQSPSNKVTEKGKDVELRCDPISGHTALYWYRQSLGQGLEFLIYFQGNSAPDKSGLPSDRFSAERTGGSVSTLTIQRTQQEDSAVYLCASSRGPYSNQPQHFGDGTRLSIL.

The rearrangement joins TRBV4-1 to TRBJ1-2, with 7 nucleotides matching TRBD1. CDR3 length: 18 amino acids. The V gene end was trimmed by 0 bases and the J gene end by 8 bases; junction bases not matched to a gene: 18. Germline-derived CDR1 and CDR2 are MGHRA and YSYEKL. CDR3 region: CASSQDLSGTAITRGYTF. The CDR3 region has the DNA TGCGCCAGCAGCCAAGATCTGTCCGGGACAGCAATCACTAGGGGCTACACCTTC.

The CDR3 DNA is TGCAGTGCTGGCAAACCAGGGGCAAGCACAGATACGCAGTATTTT. Its translation: CSAGKPGASTDTQYF. This sequence joins TRBV20-1 and TRBJ2-3; TRBD1 might be the D (6 bases). This CDR3 spans 15 amino acids. From germline, CDR1 is DFQATT and CDR2 SNEGSKA (reference sequence). Between the trimmed V and J ends, which lost 5 bases and 0 bases, there was a span of 15 bases.

This clonotype was observed many times. Since a much larger clone is just one base distant, this may be a read error. Here the CDR3 DNA reads TGTGCCAGCAGCTTAATTGGGAACACTGAAGCTTTCTTT. This encodes CASSLIGNTEAFF. This chain uses TRBV7-2 with TRBJ1-1; D gene ambiguous. The CDR3 totals 13 residues. V was pared by 2 bases and J by 1 base, with 5 bases between. Germline CDR1 reads SGHTA; CDR2 reads FQGNSA.

This clonotype was found a few times. This chain joins TRBV7-8 and TRBJ1-2; 9 bases align to TRBD1. CDR1 and CDR2 from the germline V gene are SGHVS and FQNEAQ. With V trimmed by 3 bases and J by 3 bases, 5 bases remained unmatched. The CDR3 is 15 amino acids. The CDR3 DNA sequence: TGTGCCAGCAGCTTTATGACAGGGGGGCACTATGGCTACACCTTC. This gives the protein CASSFMTGGHYGYTF.

The table lists this clonotype with many counts. The chain has TRBV7-2 and TRBJ2-1, with 10 bases matching TRBD2. J gave up 13 bases and V 5 bases, and 8 bases lay outside the gene matches. The CDR3 is 13 residues long. Germline-derived CDR1 and CDR2 are SGHTA and FQGNSA. CDR3 bases: TGTGCCAGCAGCAAGGGACTAGCGCCGATCCAGTTCTTC. Protein: CASSKGLAPIQFF.

The chain uses TRBV3-1 and TRBJ1-5; D is undetermined. Germline V lookup: CDR1 LGHDT, CDR2 YNNKEL (reference sequence). Trimming pared 2 bases from V and 7 bases from J, leaving 9 bases between. The CDR3 loop spans 13 amino acids. The CDR3 DNA follows: TGTGCCAGCAGCCAATTGGATTCCCAGCCCCAGCATTTT. This gives the protein CASSQLDSQPQHF.

This clonotype has only a few counts. The chain recombines TRBV7-8 with TRBJ2-3, with 12 nucleotides matching TRBD1. Germline trimming cut 2 bases from V and 1 base from J; bases unmatched to any gene: 4. CDR1 is SGHVS and CDR2 is FQNEAQ in the germline V gene. There are 17 residues in the CDR3. CDR3 nucleotides: TGTGCCAGCAGCTTAAGGGACAGGGGGCGCGGCACAGATACGCAGTATTTT. It specifies CASSLRDRGRGTDTQYF.

This clonotype has just a few counts. The chain combines TRBV27 with TRBJ1-5; no reliable D call. This CDR3 comprises 17 residues. The germline V and J ends were trimmed by 4 bases and 7 bases, with 23 bases remaining between them. Germline assignment: CDR1 MNHEY and CDR2 SMNVEV (reference sequence). Here the CDR3 reads CASSSIPVVGFRQPQHF. The DNA of the CDR3 is TGTGCCAGCAGTTCCATACCGGTGGTTGGGTTTCGACAGCCCCAGCATTTT.

This clonotype has a handful of counts. The rearrangement joins TRBV7-2 to TRBJ2-7; D is possibly TRBD2 (5 bases). The germline V gene has CDR1 SGHTA and CDR2 FQGNSA. The CDR3 extends over 14 amino acids. The ends were cut back, 2 bases at V and 2 bases at J, with 10 bases in the middle. The CDR3: CASSLNVGAYEQYF. Written as DNA, the CDR3 is TGTGCCAGCAGCTTAAACGTGGGAGCCTACGAGCAGTACTTC.

This sequence joins TRBV10-3 and TRBJ2-1; weak D call: TRBD2 (7 bases). CDR3 length equals 13 residues. Looked up from germline, CDR1 is ENHRY and CDR2 is SYGVKD. Trimming removed 10 bases at V and 7 bases at J, with 17 bases between. In nucleotides, the CDR3 is TGTGCCACCGAAGGGGGGGGAAGTAATGAGCAGTTCTTC. Translating it yields CATEGGGSNEQFF.

This clonotype came up a few times. The CDR3, as DNA: TGTGCCAGCAAAAGACAAGGCACAGGGGCTAACAATGAGCAGTTCTTC. Translated, it gives CASKRQGTGANNEQFF. The genes are TRBV12-3 or TRBV12-4 and TRBJ2-1, with TRBD1 matching over 7 bases. The V segment lost 7 bases and the J segment 5 bases; nucleotides outside the gene matches: 14. This CDR3 spans 16 amino acids.

This clonotype was seen a few times. The V gene is TRBV6-2 or TRBV6-3, the J gene TRBJ2-7; D uncertain. This CDR3 spans 11 amino acids. Germline assignment: CDR1 MNHEY and CDR2 SVGEGT. Trimming pared 6 bases from V and 4 bases from J, leaving 7 bases between. The chain's CDR3 is CASSDGYEQYF. In nucleotides, the CDR3 is TGTGCCAGCAGCGACGGGTACGAGCAGTACTTC.

V and J are TRBV2 and TRBJ2-7, with a weak D call TRBD2 (5 bases). CDR1 is SNHLY and CDR2 is FYNNEI in the germline V gene. CDR3 length equals 15 residues. V lost 5 bases to trimming and J lost 5 bases, with 19 bases between them. The CDR3 nucleotides are TGTGCCAGCAGTATGGTTCTGGGAGAGAGGAACGAGCAGTACTTC. Its translation is CASSMVLGERNEQYF.

This clonotype was seen ten or more times. This sequence joins TRBV7-2 and TRBJ1-3; D might be TRBD1 (6 bases). The germline V gene has CDR1 SGHTA and CDR2 FQGNSA. Trimming took 6 bases from V and 4 from J, leaving 13 bases between them. This CDR3 comprises 14 residues. The CDR3 here is CASRSGVSGNTIYF. The DNA of the CDR3 is TGTGCCAGCAGATCAGGGGTCTCAGGAAACACCATATATTTT.

This clonotype was observed a few times. This rearrangement joins TRBV2 to TRBJ2-3; D is unresolved. This CDR3 contains 11 residues. The germline V gene encodes CDR1 SNHLY and CDR2 FYNNEI. Trimming took off 7 bases at V and 1 base at J, with 3 bases between the two ends. CDR3 sequence: CASTRTDTQYF. The CDR3, as DNA: TGTGCCAGCACGCGCACAGATACGCAGTATTTT.

CDR3 sequence (DNA): TGTGCCAGCAGACCAGGGCCCGCGGGGCCCCAGCATTTT. This gives the protein CASRPGPAGPQHF. The chain combines TRBV6-5 with TRBJ1-5, with D maybe TRBD1 (5 bases). With 6 bases removed from V and 9 bases from J, the gap between germline ends came to 15 bases. The CDR3 spans 13 residues. The V gene's germline CDR1 is MNHEY and CDR2 SVGAGI.

The V gene is TRBV7-2, the J gene TRBJ2-1; D perhaps matches TRBD1 (5 bases). The germline V gene encodes CDR1 SGHTA and CDR2 FQGNSA. The V and J ends lost 4 bases and 4 bases respectively, with 14 bases between them. This CDR3 is built from 15 residues. Here the CDR3 DNA reads TGTGCCAGCAGCTCGCACCAGGGTTCTTACAATGAGCAGTTCTTC. It codes for CASSSHQGSYNEQFF. The variable domain in full, with the rest retrieved from reference TRBV7-2 and TRBJ2-1, is GAGVSQSPSNKVTEKGKDVELRCDPISGHTALYWYRQSLGQGLEFLIYFQGNSAPDKSGLPSDRFSAERTGGSVSTLTIQRTQQEDSAVYLCASSSHQGSYNEQFFGPGTRLTVL.

The sample holds many counts of this clonotype. This chain joins TRBV7-2 and TRBJ1-3; D possibly corresponds to TRBD1 (6 bases). Trimming left V 0 bases short and J 3 bases short, with 9 bases between. Germline V CDR1 and CDR2: SGHTA, FQGNSA. The CDR3 sequence is 15 residues long. Written as DNA, the CDR3 is TGTGCCAGCAGCTTAGCGGGGGCAGGTGGAAACACCATATATTTT. Its translation: CASSLAGAGGNTIYF.

At least ten counts were recorded for this clonotype. The J gene is TRBJ2-5, the V gene TRBV12-3 or TRBV12-4, with D uncertain. The CDR3 length is 11 residues. Trimming took 5 bases from V and 5 from J, leaving 6 bases between them. Written as DNA, the CDR3 is TGTGCCAGCAGTGGTGCGGAGACCCAGTACTTC. This encodes CASSGAETQYF.

V gene TRBV19 combines with J gene TRBJ1-4; no clear D. CDR3 length: 16 residues. Germline V lookup: CDR1 LNHDA, CDR2 SQIVND (reference sequence). V was trimmed by 7 bases and J by 0 bases, leaving 15 bases between them. The CDR3 loop is CASTSMRPPTNEKLFF. DNA for the CDR3: TGTGCCAGTACCTCTATGCGACCTCCAACTAATGAAAAACTGTTTTTT.

This clonotype was recorded many times. The rearrangement joins TRBV4-1 to TRBJ1-1; no reliable D call. This CDR3 contains 16 residues. The V gene lost 7 bases and the J gene lost 2 bases, with 20 bases spanning the gap. The germline gives CDR1 MGHRA, CDR2 YSYEKL. CDR3 amino acids: CASKPGPNRLNTEAFF. The CDR3 DNA sequence: TGCGCCAGCAAACCCGGGCCCAACAGACTCAACACTGAAGCTTTCTTT.

This clonotype occurred a few times. The J gene is TRBJ1-1, the V gene TRBV12-3 or TRBV12-4; D is uncertain. Trimming took 6 bases from V and 0 from J, leaving 8 bases between them. This CDR3 spans 13 amino acids. The CDR3 region is CASRTSVNTEAFF. DNA for the CDR3: TGTGCCAGCAGGACTTCAGTGAACACTGAAGCTTTCTTT.

CDR3 sequence: CASSVVPDRGTEAFF. The CDR3 bases are TGTGCCAGCAGCGTAGTCCCGGACAGGGGCACTGAAGCTTTCTTT. The rearrangement links TRBV9 to TRBJ1-1; 9 bases fit TRBD1. V was clipped by 0 bases and J by 4 bases; unmatched bases: 4. CDR1 SGDLS and CDR2 YYNGEE come from the germline V gene. The CDR3 is made up of 15 amino acids.

This chain joins TRBV5-1 and TRBJ2-5, with D perhaps TRBD1 (5 bases). The CDR3 has 15 amino acids. The V gene's germline CDR1 is SGHRS and CDR2 YFSETQ. V was pared by 2 bases and J by 0 bases, with 11 bases between. CDR3 coding DNA: TGCGCCAGCAGCTTACCCACAGGACACCAAGAGACCCAGTACTTC. Amino acids: CASSLPTGHQETQYF. The variable domain in full, with the rest retrieved from reference TRBV5-1 and TRBJ2-5, is KAGVTQTPRYLIKTRGQQVTLSCSPISGHRSVSWYQQTPGQGLQFLFEYFSETQRNKGNFPGRFSGRQFSNSRSEMNVSTLELGDSALYLCASSLPTGHQETQYFGPGTRLLVL.

The table lists this clonotype with a few counts. V usage is TRBV20-1 and J usage is TRBJ2-7; TRBD1 agrees at 7 bases. V shed 3 bases, J shed 0 bases, and the junction held 8 bases outside the gene matches. Looked up from germline, CDR1 is DFQATT and CDR2 is SNEGSKA (reference sequence). This CDR3 is 15 amino acids long. The CDR3 DNA reads as TGCAGTGCTAGCGTCCCGGGACAGAGCTCCTACGAGCAGTACTTC. This codes for CSASVPGQSSYEQYF.

This clonotype was detected many times. The chain links TRBV12-3 or TRBV12-4 to TRBJ1-5, with 11 positions matching TRBD1. The CDR3 spans 15 residues. The ends lost 4 bases at V and 11 bases at J; junction bases unmatched: 10. Here the CDR3 reads CASSSGTGGPFSQHF. CDR3 nucleotide sequence: TGTGCCAGCAGTTCCGGGACAGGGGGGCCCTTCTCCCAGCATTTT.

This clonotype was counted at least ten times. The CDR3 sequence: CASSMGTSIGSTQYF. The CDR3 DNA is TGTGCCAGCAGCATGGGGACTAGCATTGGGAGTACGCAGTATTTT. This chain uses TRBV11-2 with TRBJ2-3; 9 bases line up with TRBD2. The germline V gene has CDR1 SGHAT and CDR2 FQNNGV. The CDR3 loop spans 15 amino acids. After removal of 5 bases from V and 8 bases from J, the junction contained 11 bases not matched to a gene.

The table lists this clonotype with many counts. This chain links TRBV7-2 with TRBJ1-1; possibly TRBD1 for D (5 bases). The CDR3 sequence is 12 residues long. Germline-derived CDR1 and CDR2 are SGHTA and FQGNSA. Trimming shortened V by 5 bases and J by 6 bases, and 10 bases separated the two germline ends. CDR3 sequence: CASSTQGSEAFF. The DNA for the CDR3 is TGTGCCAGCAGCACCCAGGGATCTGAAGCTTTCTTT.

This clonotype was counted many times. V and J are TRBV7-2 and TRBJ2-7; maybe TRBD2 (6 bases). Trimming stripped 5 bases from V and 4 bases from J, with 18 bases between. Germline CDR1 is SGHTA and CDR2 is FQGNSA. This CDR3 contains 15 residues. In DNA, the CDR3 is TGTGCCAGCAGCCTACATCCGGGGGAGGCGTACGAGCAGTACTTC. This translates into CASSLHPGEAYEQYF.

CDR3 nucleotides: TGCAGCGTTGAAGATTGGGGAGGGAGGGGAGCTTTCTTT. Its protein is CSVEDWGGRGAFF. V usage is TRBV29-1 and J usage is TRBJ1-1; TRBD1 might be the D (5 bases). The germline V and J ends were trimmed by 0 bases and 10 bases, with 15 bases remaining between them. There are 13 residues in the CDR3. Germline CDR1 reads SQVTM; CDR2 reads ANQGSEA. The full variable domain, completed using reference TRBV29-1 and TRBJ1-1, is SAVISQKPSRDICQRGTSLTIQCQVDSQVTMMFWYRQQPGQSLTLIATANQGSEATYESGFVIDKFPISRPNLTFSTLTVSNMSPEDSSIYLCSVEDWGGRGAFFGQGTRLTVV.

This clonotype showed up many times. This sequence joins TRBV28 and TRBJ1-5; no firm D call. Germline-derived CDR1 and CDR2 are MDHEN and SYDVKM. V lost 9 bases and J 2 bases, leaving 23 bases between the germline ends. The CDR3 consists of 17 residues. The CDR3 DNA sequence: TGTGCCAGTAGAGGCAGACATTGGGTAGGAGGCAATCAGCCCCAGCATTTT. Encoded protein: CASRGRHWVGGNQPQHF.